Below are 21 T cell receptor beta chains sequenced from a single sample in a study of Tregs in tolerant kidney transplant recipients. The data were produced by immunoSEQ multiplex PCR, yet TCRdb's version contains in-frame clones alone and is incomplete. The repertoire holds 15,000 to 17,000 clones, around nine tenths seen once, with 13% in the top ten. Sequenced material: CD8+ T cells from blood. The receptors were sampled from a human donor in good health.

The gene calls are TRBV4-1 and TRBJ2-3; D call uncertain. Trimming removed 0 bases from V and 4 bases from J, with 5 bases in between. Germline CDR1 and CDR2: MGHRA and YSYEKL. The CDR3 sequence is 13 residues long. CDR3 residues: CASSQDHPDTQYF. Written as DNA, the CDR3 is TGCGCCAGCAGCCAAGACCACCCAGATACGCAGTATTTT.

In the case of this clone: The identical CDR3 is also encoded by other nucleotide sequences in the sample. J is TRBJ2-3 and V is TRBV6-6, with TRBD2 identical over 7 bases. CDR3 length: 14 amino acids. Germline assignment: CDR1 MNHNY and CDR2 SVGAGI (reference sequence). The trim removed 4 bases at V and 2 bases at J, leaving 3 bases unmatched. The CDR3 DNA sequence: TGTGCCAGCAGTTCCCGGGACTACACAGATACGCAGTATTTT. As protein: CASSSRDYTDTQYF.

The chain recombines TRBV30 with TRBJ2-5, with D possibly TRBD2 on 6 matching bases. The V gene lost 2 bases and the J gene lost 5 bases, with 9 bases spanning the gap. The germline V gene has CDR1 GTSNPN and CDR2 SVGIG (reference sequence). This CDR3 region has 12 residues. The CDR3 nucleotides are TGTGCCTGGAGTCGTGGGGGGGAGACCCAGTACTTC. Protein: CAWSRGGETQYF.

The rearrangement joins TRBV14 to TRBJ1-5; no clear D gene. Trimming took off 1 base at V and 7 bases at J, with 8 bases between the two ends. Per germline, CDR1 SGHDN and CDR2 FVKESK. This CDR3 region has 13 residues. The CDR3: CASSQALGQPQHF. CDR3 in DNA: TGTGCCAGCAGCCAAGCCCTGGGCCAGCCCCAGCATTTT.

The chain joins TRBV29-1 to TRBJ2-1, with TRBD1 as a possible D gene (5 bases). This CDR3 spans 14 amino acids. The germline CDR1 and CDR2 sequences are SQVTM and ANQGSEA. V was cut by 2 bases and J by 0 bases, with 8 bases left in between. The CDR3: CSVELQDSYNEQFF. The CDR3 DNA reads as TGCAGCGTTGAATTACAGGACTCCTACAATGAGCAGTTCTTC.

This rearrangement joins TRBV6-1 to TRBJ1-1, with 7 bases that match TRBD1. Germline values: CDR1 MNHNS, CDR2 SASEGT. The length of the CDR3 is 18 residues. J was trimmed by 0 bases and V by 1 base; bases with no gene match: 11. CDR3: CASSEDLWPGGLNTEAFF. The CDR3 DNA is TGTGCCAGCAGTGAAGATCTGTGGCCAGGGGGATTGAACACTGAAGCTTTCTTT.

This clone was detected only a few times. The V gene is TRBV6-4, the J gene TRBJ2-1, with 8 bases aligning to TRBD2. Germline CDR1 reads MRHNA; CDR2 reads SNTAGT. This CDR3 contains 14 residues. With V trimmed by 3 bases and J by 10 bases, 8 bases remained unmatched. The CDR3 region is CASSEGLEVEEQFF. The CDR3, as DNA: TGTGCCAGCAGTGAGGGACTAGAGGTGGAGGAGCAGTTCTTC.

This clone appeared a few times. The rearrangement joins TRBV7-2 to TRBJ2-3; D unresolved. This CDR3 has 16 residues. V lost 4 bases, J lost 0 bases, and 14 bases lay in between. Germline CDR1 SGHTA, CDR2 FQGNSA. CDR3: CASSSLLGYSTDTQYF. CDR3 sequence (DNA): TGTGCCAGCAGCTCATTATTAGGGTACAGCACAGATACGCAGTATTTT.

V and J are TRBV4-3 and TRBJ2-2; D call uncertain. V gave up 4 bases and J gave up 6 bases, with 9 bases separating them. This CDR3 contains 13 residues. Germline V CDR1 and CDR2: LGHNA, YSLEER. The CDR3 DNA reads TGCGCCAGCAGCCCTAGGTTGTCCGGGGAGCTGTTTTTT. Translation: CASSPRLSGELFF.

This chain uses TRBV14 with TRBJ1-1; 9 bases align to TRBD1. With 0 bases clipped from V and 4 bases from J, the junction kept 3 bases outside the gene matches. Germline CDR1 SGHDN, CDR2 FVKESK. CDR3 size: 15 residues. The CDR3 reads CASSQDWDRVTEAFF. The CDR3, as DNA: TGTGCCAGCAGCCAAGATTGGGACAGGGTCACTGAAGCTTTCTTT.

The chain has TRBV21-1 and TRBJ2-3; the table's D gene call, TRBD1, was not cross checked with the DNA. TRBV21-1 is a documented pseudogene. The CDR3 length is 15 residues. This CDR3 is CASSKGGRALDTQYF. In DNA form, the CDR3 reads TGTGCCAGCAGCAAAGGGGGCAGGGCCTTAGATACGCAGTATTTT.

The chain employs TRBV4-3 and TRBJ2-7; TRBD2 is a possible D gene (5 bases). V was cut by 0 bases and J by 2 bases, with 8 bases left in between. The CDR3 length is 14 residues. Germline CDR1 and CDR2: LGHNA and YSLEER. The CDR3 here is CASSQDRGPYEQYF. The CDR3, as DNA: TGCGCCAGCAGCCAAGATCGGGGTCCCTACGAGCAGTACTTC.

This chain connects TRBV5-1 to TRBJ2-5, with D uncertain. Germline CDR1 SGHRS, CDR2 YFSETQ. V was pared by 5 bases and J by 0 bases, with 2 bases between. CDR3 length: 11 amino acids. This chain's CDR3 is CASRYQETQYF. CDR3 nucleotides: TGCGCCAGCAGGTACCAAGAGACCCAGTACTTC.

The V call is TRBV4-3, the J call TRBJ2-2, with D possibly matching TRBD2 (5 bases). Germline lookup yields CDR1 LGHNA and CDR2 YSLEER. The CDR3 is 15 residues long. Trimming cost V 4 bases and J 3 bases, with 12 bases left between them. The CDR3, as DNA: TGCGCCAGCAGCCCCACTCTCGGGGACACCGGGGAGCTGTTTTTT. Its protein product is CASSPTLGDTGELFF.

This chain connects TRBV4-1 to TRBJ1-1; D gene unclear. Trimming stripped 0 bases from V and 1 base from J, with 9 bases between. CDR3 size: 15 residues. Germline V gives CDR1 MGHRA, CDR2 YSYEKL. The CDR3 sequence: CASSQEFRGNTEAFF. In nucleotides, the CDR3 is TGCGCCAGCAGCCAAGAGTTCCGGGGGAACACTGAAGCTTTCTTT.

V usage is TRBV14 and J usage is TRBJ2-5; tentative D call: TRBD1 (6 bases). CDR1 SGHDN and CDR2 FVKESK come from the germline V gene. The CDR3 is 14 residues long. V dropped 3 bases and J dropped 2 bases, with 10 bases sitting between them. This chain's CDR3 is CASSHRGQQETQYF. The CDR3 region has the DNA TGTGCCAGCAGCCACAGGGGTCAACAAGAGACCCAGTACTTC.

This sequence joins TRBV4-1 and TRBJ2-3; D not resolved. Looked up from germline, CDR1 is MGHRA and CDR2 is YSYEKL. The CDR3 sequence is 14 residues long. Trimming left V 2 bases short and J 5 bases short, with 11 bases between. The CDR3: CASSQLPAGDTQYF. In DNA, the CDR3 is TGCGCCAGCAGCCAACTCCCAGCTGGAGATACGCAGTATTTT.

The genes are TRBV7-9 and TRBJ1-4, with D possibly TRBD1 on 5 matching bases. This CDR3 is built from 15 residues. Trimming pared 2 bases from V and 4 bases from J, leaving 11 bases between. Germline-derived CDR1 and CDR2 are SEHNR and FQNEAQ (reference sequence). CDR3 region: CASSLTTALNEKLFF. In nucleotides, the CDR3 is TGTGCCAGCAGCTTAACGACAGCCCTTAATGAAAAACTGTTTTTT.

This chain connects TRBV27 to TRBJ2-1; the match to TRBD2 covers 15 bases. This CDR3 spans 20 amino acids. V shed 0 bases, J shed 1 base, and the junction held 7 bases outside the gene matches. The germline V gene has CDR1 MNHEY and CDR2 SMNVEV (reference sequence). The CDR3 reads CASSLSSGLAGGRSYNEQFF. CDR3 coding DNA: TGTGCCAGCAGTTTATCGAGCGGACTAGCGGGGGGGCGGTCCTACAATGAGCAGTTCTTC.

The rearrangement links TRBV4-3 to TRBJ1-5; D perhaps matches TRBD1 (5 bases). This CDR3 has 16 residues. The germline V and J ends were trimmed by 0 bases and 7 bases, with 16 bases remaining between them. CDR1 LGHNA and CDR2 YSLEER come from the germline V gene. CDR3 in DNA: TGCGCCAGCAGCCAAGACGGGGCTTCGAATACCCAGCCCCAGCATTTT. This codes for CASSQDGASNTQPQHF.

The chain recombines TRBV27 with TRBJ1-2; TRBD1 aligns across 7 bases. The CDR3 consists of 12 residues. V shed 7 bases and J 6 bases; nucleotides not matched to a gene: 5. In germline, CDR1 is MNHEY, CDR2 SMNVEV (reference sequence). CDR3 amino acids: CASKTGMDGYTF. Written as DNA, the CDR3 is TGTGCCAGCAAGACAGGGATGGATGGCTACACCTTC.